The 17 T cell receptor beta chains presented below share a single source sample, sequenced in a study of beta chain features in type 1 diabetes. Study-wide results and caveats: Shortening that was moderate but significant affected the TCRB CDR3s of Type 1 diabetes patients in all four CD4+ subsets.

Their cognate antigens are unknown. What was sequenced were expressed TCRB transcripts, since all of the isolated RNA had been reverse transcribed. TCRdb keeps only in-frame clones here, not all; method: immunoSEQ multiplex PCR. The sample contains about 660,000 clones, 11% to 15% of which appear only once. Specimen: naive CD4+ T cells from blood. The source of these receptors is a man between 18 and 35 years old with type 1 diabetes.

With respect to this clone: The sample has other DNA sequences that encode this CDR3 too. The chain links TRBV11-2 to TRBJ2-1, with D possibly TRBD2 on 5 matching bases. CDR1 SGHAT and CDR2 FQNNGV come from the germline V gene. With 8 bases removed from V and 0 bases from J, the gap between germline ends came to 14 bases. This CDR3 region has 15 residues. The CDR3 reads CASSLGASSYNEQFF. The CDR3 DNA reads TGTGCCAGCTCATTGGGAGCTAGCTCCTACAATGAGCAGTTCTTC.

Only a few counts were recorded for this clone. This chain links TRBV9 with TRBJ1-3; D possibly corresponds to TRBD1 (5 bases). There are 14 residues in the CDR3. The germline CDR1 and CDR2 sequences are SGDLS and YYNGEE. V lost 4 bases, J lost 7 bases, and 15 bases lay in between. DNA of the CDR3: TGTGCCAGCAGCCCTGGAACTCAGGGTAACACCATATATTTT. This encodes CASSPGTQGNTIYF.

The J gene is TRBJ2-7, the V gene TRBV2; the D gene is possibly TRBD2 (5 bases). This CDR3 is 14 amino acids long. The V end was cut by 4 bases, the J end by 6 bases, with 16 bases between. The germline CDR1 and CDR2 sequences are SNHLY and FYNNEI. The CDR3 DNA reads as TGTGCCAGCAGTGTAGGCCTAGCCCTCGGCGAGCAGTACTTC. This sequence encodes CASSVGLALGEQYF.

This clone was seen a handful of times. J is TRBJ2-7 and V is TRBV5-4, with 8 bases fitting TRBD2. In germline, CDR1 is SGHNT, CDR2 YYREEE (reference sequence). The CDR3 loop spans 15 amino acids. Trimming cost V 3 bases and J 2 bases; bases outside gene matches: 7. The CDR3 bases are TGTGCCAGCAGCTCGTTAGCGGGGCTAACCTACGAGCAGTACTTC. Translation gives CASSSLAGLTYEQYF.

The rearrangement links TRBV7-6 to TRBJ1-6; D is undetermined. Trimming stripped 5 bases from V and 10 bases from J, with 12 bases between. CDR3 length equals 13 residues. Germline V gives CDR1 SGHVS, CDR2 FNYEAQ. The CDR3 DNA is TGTGCCAGCAGCCCTCCAGGCGGATCACCCCTCCACTTT. The encoded protein is CASSPPGGSPLHF.

This rearrangement joins TRBV18 to TRBJ2-7; 9 bases map to TRBD1. This CDR3 is 15 amino acids long. The ends lost 2 bases at V and 6 bases at J; junction bases unmatched: 8. CDR1 and CDR2 (germline): KGHSH, LQKENI. The CDR3: CASSPRGQGGPEQYF. In nucleotides, the CDR3 is TGTGCCAGCTCACCAAGGGGACAGGGTGGACCCGAGCAGTACTTC.

This sequence joins TRBV6-1 and TRBJ1-2, with D possibly matching TRBD1 (6 bases). Germline V lookup: CDR1 MNHNS, CDR2 SASEGT. The CDR3 is 12 residues long. Trimming stripped 1 base from V and 9 bases from J, with 9 bases between. CDR3 bases: TGTGCCAGCAGTGAAGGGACAGCCAGCTACACCTTC. The encoded protein is CASSEGTASYTF.

The CDR3 DNA reads as TGTGCCAGCAGCCCCTACGGACGGGATTCTGTCGAGCAGTACTTC. Its protein is CASSPYGRDSVEQYF. V is TRBV7-2 and J is TRBJ2-7; D perhaps matches TRBD2 (5 bases). Germline lookup yields CDR1 SGHTA and CDR2 FQGNSA. The CDR3 sequence is 15 residues long. The V end was cut by 5 bases, the J end by 6 bases, with 20 bases between.

A few counts support this clone. CDR3 sequence reads: CASSLERSGGHGYTF. Written as DNA, the CDR3 is TGTGCCAGCAGCTTGGAGCGTTCGGGGGGACATGGCTACACCTTC. The chain links TRBV5-4 to TRBJ1-2; tentatively, D is TRBD1 (5 bases). The CDR3 is made up of 15 amino acids. Germline CDR1 is SGHNT and CDR2 is YYREEE (reference sequence). V was cut by 0 bases and J by 6 bases, with 15 bases left in between.

This clone was counted between two and nine times. The rearrangement joins TRBV4-1 to TRBJ2-1, with 10 bases fitting TRBD2. Germline assignment: CDR1 MGHRA and CDR2 YSYEKL. Losses at the gene ends were 1 base for V and 0 bases for J; bases not matched to a gene: 12. The CDR3 consists of 20 residues. CDR3 DNA: TGCGCCAGCAGCCAAGTAGAAGCGGGGGGGTTCCCAAGCTCCTACAATGAGCAGTTCTTC. Amino acid sequence: CASSQVEAGGFPSSYNEQFF.

This sequence joins TRBV4-3 and TRBJ1-3; D remains unclear. The CDR3 spans 15 residues. V was trimmed by 0 bases and J by 0 bases, leaving 6 bases between them. Germline loops: CDR1 LGHNA, CDR2 YSLEER. CDR3 loop: CASSQEVYSGNTIYF. The CDR3 DNA reads TGCGCCAGCAGCCAAGAGGTTTACTCTGGAAACACCATATATTTT.

The chain is built from TRBV7-2 and TRBJ2-7; 10 bases map to TRBD2. Germline V gives CDR1 SGHTA, CDR2 FQGNSA. Unmatched junction bases numbered 2, after V lost 4 bases and J lost 2 bases. This CDR3 has 14 residues. The CDR3 DNA sequence: TGTGCCAGCAGCTCGGGGACTAGCGCCTACGAGCAGTACTTC. Its protein product is CASSSGTSAYEQYF.

This clone has only a few counts. The V and J genes are TRBV29-1 and TRBJ2-5; 7 positions match TRBD2. CDR1 and CDR2 from the germline V gene are SQVTM and ANQGSEA. The CDR3 is 14 amino acids. With 7 bases clipped from V and 0 bases from J, the junction kept 8 bases outside the gene matches. The DNA for the CDR3 is TGCAGCGCGGCCTCGACTAGCTACCAAGAGACCCAGTACTTC. Translation: CSAASTSYQETQYF.

This clone was observed a few times. V usage is TRBV2 and J usage is TRBJ2-7; the D gene is possibly TRBD2 (7 bases). The V end was cut by 2 bases, the J end by 3 bases, with 11 bases between. The germline V gene encodes CDR1 SNHLY and CDR2 FYNNEI. The CDR3 has 14 residues. The CDR3 DNA reads as TGTGCCAGCAGTGAACAGGGAGGGGGCTACGAGCAGTACTTC. Translation: CASSEQGGGYEQYF.

The V call is TRBV6-5, the J call TRBJ1-6; a possible D gene is TRBD1 (6 bases). From germline, CDR1 is MNHEY and CDR2 SVGAGI. The germline V and J ends were trimmed by 2 bases and 7 bases, with 15 bases remaining between them. The CDR3 extends over 16 amino acids. The CDR3 coding sequence is TGTGCCAGCAGTTACAGGGGGGCGCATCAGAATTCACCCCTCCACTTT. This translates into CASSYRGAHQNSPLHF.

This clone was observed a few times. The CDR3 reads CASSQERQGRSEKLFF. In DNA, the CDR3 is TGTGCCAGCAGCCAAGAACGGCAGGGGCGGAGTGAAAAACTGTTTTTT. The chain carries TRBV14 and TRBJ1-4; possibly TRBD1 for D (6 bases). CDR1 and CDR2 from the germline V gene are SGHDN and FVKESK. The CDR3 has 16 amino acids. Trimming shortened V by 0 bases and J by 7 bases, and 15 bases separated the two germline ends.

The table lists this clone with a few counts. The genes are TRBV5-1 and TRBJ2-5, with D possibly TRBD2 on 6 matching bases. CDR1 is SGHRS, CDR2 YFSETQ, per germline. The V gene lost 1 base and the J gene lost 4 bases, with 17 bases spanning the gap. This CDR3 spans 16 amino acids. The CDR3 sequence is CASSLMFGGVGETQYF. The CDR3 region has the DNA TGCGCCAGCAGCTTGATGTTCGGCGGGGTCGGAGAGACCCAGTACTTC.